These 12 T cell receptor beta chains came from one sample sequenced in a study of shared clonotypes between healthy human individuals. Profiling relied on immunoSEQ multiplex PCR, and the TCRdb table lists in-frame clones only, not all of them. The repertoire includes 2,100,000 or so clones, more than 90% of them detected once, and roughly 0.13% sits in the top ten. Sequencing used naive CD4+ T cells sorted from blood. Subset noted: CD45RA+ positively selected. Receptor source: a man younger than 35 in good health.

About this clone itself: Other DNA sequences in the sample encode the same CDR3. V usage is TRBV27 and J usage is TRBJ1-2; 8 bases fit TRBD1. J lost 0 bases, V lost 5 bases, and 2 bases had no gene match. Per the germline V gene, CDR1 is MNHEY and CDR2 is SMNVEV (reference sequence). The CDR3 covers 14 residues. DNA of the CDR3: TGTGCCAGCAGTCTACAGGGGGCTAACTATGGCTACACCTTC. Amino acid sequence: CASSLQGANYGYTF.

The CDR3 here is CASSLSATLPYEQYF. CDR3 nucleotide sequence: TGTGCCAGCAGCTTATCGGCTACCCTGCCCTACGAGCAGTACTTC. The chain joins TRBV7-2 to TRBJ2-7; D remains unclear. Germline V gene sequence: CDR1 SGHTA, CDR2 FQGNSA. The CDR3 loop spans 15 amino acids. The germline V and J ends were trimmed by 2 bases and 2 bases, with 13 bases remaining between them.

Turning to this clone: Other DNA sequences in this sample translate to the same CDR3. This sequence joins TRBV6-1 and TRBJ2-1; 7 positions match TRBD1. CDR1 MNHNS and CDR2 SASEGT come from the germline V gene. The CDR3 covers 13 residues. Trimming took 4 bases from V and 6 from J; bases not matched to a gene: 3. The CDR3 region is CASSGQGGNEQFF. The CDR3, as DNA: TGTGCCAGCAGTGGACAGGGCGGCAATGAGCAGTTCTTC.

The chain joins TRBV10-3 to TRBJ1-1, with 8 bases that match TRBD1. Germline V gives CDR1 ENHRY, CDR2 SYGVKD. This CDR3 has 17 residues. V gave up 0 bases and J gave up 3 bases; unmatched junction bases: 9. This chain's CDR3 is CAISESVRGPGDTEAFF. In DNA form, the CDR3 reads TGTGCCATCAGTGAGTCGGTCAGGGGGCCGGGGGACACTGAAGCTTTCTTT.

CDR3 residues: CAISEKGRSPLHF. CDR3 in DNA: TGTGCCATCAGTGAGAAGGGGCGTTCACCCCTCCACTTT. This sequence joins TRBV10-3 and TRBJ1-6, with D perhaps TRBD1 (5 bases). V was trimmed by 2 bases and J by 9 bases, leaving 8 bases between them. Looked up from germline, CDR1 is ENHRY and CDR2 is SYGVKD. The CDR3 has 13 amino acids.

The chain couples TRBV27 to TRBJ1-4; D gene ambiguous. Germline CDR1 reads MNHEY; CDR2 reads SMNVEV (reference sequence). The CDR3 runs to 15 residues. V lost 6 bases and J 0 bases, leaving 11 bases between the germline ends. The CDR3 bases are TGTGCCAGCAGATTGGGCGAGTCAACTAATGAAAAACTGTTTTTT. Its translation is CASRLGESTNEKLFF.

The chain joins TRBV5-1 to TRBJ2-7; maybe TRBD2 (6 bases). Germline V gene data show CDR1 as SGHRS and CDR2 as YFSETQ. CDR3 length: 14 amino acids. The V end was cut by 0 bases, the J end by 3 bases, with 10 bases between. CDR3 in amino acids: CASSLAGEFYEQYF. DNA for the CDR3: TGCGCCAGCAGCTTGGCGGGAGAGTTCTACGAGCAGTACTTC.

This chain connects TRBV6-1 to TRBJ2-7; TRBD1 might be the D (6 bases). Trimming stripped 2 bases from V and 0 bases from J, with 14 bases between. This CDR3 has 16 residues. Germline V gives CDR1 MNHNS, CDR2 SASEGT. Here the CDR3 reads CASSEIQGVGSYEQYF. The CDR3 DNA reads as TGTGCCAGCAGTGAAATACAGGGTGTTGGCTCCTACGAGCAGTACTTC.

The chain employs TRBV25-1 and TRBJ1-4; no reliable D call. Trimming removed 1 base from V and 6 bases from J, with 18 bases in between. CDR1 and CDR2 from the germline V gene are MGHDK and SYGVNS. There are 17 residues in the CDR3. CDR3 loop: CASSEFGSRRRDEKLFF. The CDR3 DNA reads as TGTGCCAGCAGTGAATTCGGCTCACGGAGGAGGGATGAAAAACTGTTTTTT.

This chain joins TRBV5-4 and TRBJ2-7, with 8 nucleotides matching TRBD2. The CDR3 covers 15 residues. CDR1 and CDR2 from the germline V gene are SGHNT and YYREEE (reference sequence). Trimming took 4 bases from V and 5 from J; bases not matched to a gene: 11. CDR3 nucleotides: TGTGCCAGCAGCCCCTACAGCGGGAGTCTCGACGAGCAGTACTTC. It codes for CASSPYSGSLDEQYF.

CDR3: CASSRDITYEQYF. Written as DNA, the CDR3 is TGCGCCAGCAGCCGGGACATAACCTACGAGCAGTACTTC. V usage is TRBV5-1 and J usage is TRBJ2-7; D might be TRBD1 (6 bases). Germline CDR1 reads SGHRS; CDR2 reads YFSETQ. The ends were cut back, 4 bases at V and 2 bases at J, with 10 bases in the middle. The CDR3 is 13 amino acids.

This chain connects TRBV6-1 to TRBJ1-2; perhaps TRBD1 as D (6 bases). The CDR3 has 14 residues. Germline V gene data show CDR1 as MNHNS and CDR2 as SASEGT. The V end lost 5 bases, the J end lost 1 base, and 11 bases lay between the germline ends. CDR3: CASSSTQGNYGYTF. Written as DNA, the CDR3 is TGTGCCAGCAGTTCCACACAGGGTAACTATGGCTACACCTTC.